The 3 T cell receptor beta chains listed next were all sequenced from one sample in a study of shared clonotypes between healthy human individuals. Method: immunoSEQ multiplex PCR; TCRdb's copy keeps in-frame clones and lacks some. The sample includes about 2.4 million clones, 93% seen only once; the top ten take around 0.37%. The sample consisted of naive CD4+ T cells from PBMCs. Stated subset: CD45RA+ positively selected. These receptors were taken from a man aged 18-30 years in good health. Some clones in this sample may be carry-over from other donors' samples.

This sequence joins TRBV6-5 and TRBJ1-1; D remains unclear. There are 15 residues in the CDR3. Germline V CDR1 and CDR2: MNHEY, SVGAGI. Deletions cut 0 bases from V and 2 bases from J, with 10 bases between. The chain's CDR3 is CASSYSRSINTEAFF. The CDR3 DNA sequence: TGTGCCAGCAGTTACTCGAGGAGCATTAACACTGAAGCTTTCTTT.

The chain links TRBV9 to TRBJ2-5; 7 bases fit TRBD2. The CDR3 runs to 15 residues. V gave up 0 bases and J gave up 5 bases; unmatched junction bases: 7. CDR1 and CDR2 (germline): SGDLS, YYNGEE. CDR3 bases: TGTGCCAGCAGCGTAGTGGCGGGAGAGGGGGAGACCCAGTACTTC. Translation: CASSVVAGEGETQYF.

The chain couples TRBV7-2 to TRBJ2-2, with D tentatively TRBD1 (6 bases). The CDR3 sequence is 18 residues long. Trimming shortened V by 5 bases and J by 0 bases, and 19 bases separated the two germline ends. The V gene's germline CDR1 is SGHTA and CDR2 FQGNSA. The CDR3 DNA reads TGTGCCAGCAGCAAGGACAGAAACAGTTACGCGAACACCGGGGAGCTGTTTTTT. Its protein product is CASSKDRNSYANTGELFF.